This T cell receptor (beta chain) was retrieved from a study of CD8 T cells in ankylosing spondylitis (dated by TCRdb to the late 2010s). As for the study more broadly: The study profiled T cell receptor beta repertoires in healthy donors and ankylosing spondylitis patients to find disease-linked TCR variants. Samples of peripheral blood were taken, and for ankylosing spondylitis patients, synovial fluid was collected as well. In total, the full study cohort was made up of 100 to 140 healthy donors and 25 ankylosing spondylitis patients.

Details on this clonotype: Its antigen is still unknown. No much larger clone is present one base from it, and per-base qualities are unavailable.

Overall study outcomes, separate from this receptor: A CD8+ phenotype was shown by the disease-linked clones, which were found at relatively low frequencies in peripheral blood. A TCR beta motif made up of several highly homologous amino acid variants appeared to be characteristic of blood from ankylosing spondylitis patients. According to the report, matched synovial fluid samples from ankylosing spondylitis patients were significantly enriched for the disease-linked clones. Some motif variants had previously been reported in the synovial fluid and blood of reactive arthritis patients, which suggests shared mechanisms of disease initiation.

TCRdb shows the sequencer as Illumina HiSeq 2500. Quantitative 5'-RACE with molecular barcodes was the method used to prepare the TCR beta libraries. As for the original processing: A new computational method, built on a probabilistic model of VDJ rearrangement, was used to identify disease-linked TCR variants. The public reads were run again by TCRdb, first through fastp at Q25 and then through MiXCR, and only productive beta chains were kept. Rows matching on CDR3 protein sequence are summarized as one entry with the most common DNA and genes. The authors' filters were not applied to this entry. This sample is represented by 150,000 to 200,000 distinct CDR3 sequences; around 13% of them were singletons. 9.5% to 11% of the sample lies in the top ten. V loses 2 bases, J loses 0 bases, and the germline ends lie 4 bases apart. The germline V gene sets CDR1 to SGHTA and CDR2 to FQGTGA. The CDR3, cysteine through phenylalanine, is 14 amino acids long. CDR3 DNA only is kept here, 42 bases in frame from base 1.

This clonotype was sampled from a female donor with ankylosing spondylitis or in good health (not recorded which). The V and J segments used are TRBV7-3 and TRBJ2-2; there is no confident call for the D gene. The source material was blood, either unsorted or a sorted T cell fraction (not recorded which). The nucleotide sequence is TGTGCCAGCAGCTTACAACCGAACACCGGGGAGCTGTTTTTT. This encodes CASSLQPNTGELFF. The full variable domain, with segments outside the CDR3 supplied by the reference TRBV7-3 and TRBJ2-2 proteins, appears as GAGVSQTPSNKVTEKGKYVELRCDPISGHTALYWYRQSLGQGPEFLIYFQGTGAADDSGLPNDRFFAVRPEGSVSTLKIQRTERGDSAVYLCASSLQPNTGELFFGEGSRLTVL.